This T cell receptor beta chain was captured in a study of blood T cells in healthy people across ages. Looking at the study overall: Researchers report that template switching captured about one barcoded beta molecule per two T cells.

The authors ran a second PCR of roughly 6 to 12 cycles using a sample-barcoded 5' primer and a J-beta primer mix. All samples yielded 3 million or more CDR3-containing paired-end reads. TCRdb re-called the 5' RACE reads through MiXCR, storing one row per CDR3 protein. Among about 640,000 distinct CDR3 sequences, roughly 31% were seen once, and the ten largest hold 15% to 18%. The people who gave samples were healthy Caucasians from Russia, aged roughly 6 to 100. Study results and caveats: Diversity of TCR beta per million T cells declined in a roughly linear way with age.

The CDR3 contains 13 residues. Germline assignment: CDR1 SNHLY and CDR2 FYNNEI. Trimming removed 6 bases at V and 2 bases at J, with 9 bases between. This clonotype was observed at least ten times. Its antigen is not known. This sequence joins TRBV2 and TRBJ2-3; maybe TRBD2 (5 bases). The TCR originated in a woman at least 80 years old in good health. The sample was blood. CDR3 sequence: CASRDSYTDTQYF. The CDR3, as DNA: TGTGCCAGCAGGGACTCCTACACAGATACGCAGTATTTT.